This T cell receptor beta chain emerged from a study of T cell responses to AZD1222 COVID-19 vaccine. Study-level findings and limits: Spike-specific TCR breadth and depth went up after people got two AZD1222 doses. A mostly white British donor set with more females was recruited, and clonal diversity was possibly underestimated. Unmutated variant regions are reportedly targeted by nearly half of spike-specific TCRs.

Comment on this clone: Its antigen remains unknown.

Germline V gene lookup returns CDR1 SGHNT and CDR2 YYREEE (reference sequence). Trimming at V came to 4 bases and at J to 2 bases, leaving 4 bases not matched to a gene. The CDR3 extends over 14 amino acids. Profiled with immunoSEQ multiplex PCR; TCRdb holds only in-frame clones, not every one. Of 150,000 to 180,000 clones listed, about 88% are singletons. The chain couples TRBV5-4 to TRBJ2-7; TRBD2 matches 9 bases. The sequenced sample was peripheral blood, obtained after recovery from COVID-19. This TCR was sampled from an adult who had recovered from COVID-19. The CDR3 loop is CASSGGGGAYEQYF. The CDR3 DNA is TGTGCCAGCAGCGGAGGCGGGGGGGCCTACGAGCAGTACTTC.